Given below is one TCR beta chain in context. It has no known antigen specificity. The record has no base qualities; no much larger clone is one base away. The data were obtained in a study of blood T cell repertoires in COVID-19 (TCRdb year 2020). With respect to the entire study: Collaborator samples came from the United States, Italy and Spain and covered acute and convalescent phases of COVID-19. The prospective study material was composed of cDNA or gDNA derived from T cells, B-cell-depleted T cells, or PBMCs. Deeply sampled blood TCRbeta repertoires from subjects exposed to, actively infected with, or recovered from COVID-19 were included in the dataset. The repertoires were released in a freely available public database intended as a resource for research on the immune response to SARS-CoV-2. Samples came from the ongoing ImmuneRACE study (first 160 participants) plus 1,254 subjects from 6 global collaborators. Nearly every sample came with metadata listing a de-identified subject ID, COVID-19 status, age in years and sex. Where available, HLA class I and class II types were obtained from metadata supplied by the sample provider rather than from assay-based typing. What the authors observed across the whole study: How much clinical and demographic metadata was included differed by source and by participant, and the metadata was provided uncurated.

TCRbeta CDR3 regions were amplified from genomic DNA by means of the immunoSEQ Assay, a bias-controlled multiplex PCR. Under the source paper's analysis protocol: Nucleated cell counts per sample were estimated from amplification of reference gene primers within the assay. To quantify the absolute abundance of each unique TCRbeta CDR3 rearrangement, sequence reads were collapsed and filtered. For each sample, productive Simpson clonality was calculated as the square root of Simpson's diversity index across productive rearrangements. Sourced from immuneACCESS, this table was stored by TCRdb with only in-frame sequences that have V and J called. A share of the clones is absent; for the studies checked, an unresolved V gene accounts for under half, and the remainder has no known explanation. Clonal size and the V and J genes are those of that table, whereas D and trimming came from the DNA. Across this sample there are 310,000 or so clones, with roughly 92% seen only once. The biggest ten clones account for over 2% of the sample.

One collaborating source in Seattle enrolled patients while the patients were actively infected and followed the patients over time throughout the course of disease. The collaborating institutions used their own protocols to collect whole blood in K2EDTA tubes. Collaborator samples were shipped for TCRbeta analysis as frozen whole blood, isolated PBMCs, or DNA extracted from either sample type. The CDR3 holds 15 amino acids from the cysteine to the phenylalanine. The retained sequence is limited to the CDR3, 45 bases, with the frame set at the first base. Trimmed from V: 6 bases; trimmed from J: 5 bases; junction bases lacking a gene match: 9. For CDR1 and CDR2, the germline V gene lists MNHEY and SVGAGI.

The TCR originated in a woman aged 25-40 years with COVID-19, enrolled during active disease. The V gene is TRBV6-5 and the J gene is TRBJ1-1, with TRBD1 identical over 10 junction bases. Sequenced sample: peripheral blood. The nucleotide sequence reads as follows: TGTGCCAGCAGCCATGACCGGGACAGGGGAACTGAAGCTTTCTTT. Translated, this gives CASSHDRDRGTEAFF.